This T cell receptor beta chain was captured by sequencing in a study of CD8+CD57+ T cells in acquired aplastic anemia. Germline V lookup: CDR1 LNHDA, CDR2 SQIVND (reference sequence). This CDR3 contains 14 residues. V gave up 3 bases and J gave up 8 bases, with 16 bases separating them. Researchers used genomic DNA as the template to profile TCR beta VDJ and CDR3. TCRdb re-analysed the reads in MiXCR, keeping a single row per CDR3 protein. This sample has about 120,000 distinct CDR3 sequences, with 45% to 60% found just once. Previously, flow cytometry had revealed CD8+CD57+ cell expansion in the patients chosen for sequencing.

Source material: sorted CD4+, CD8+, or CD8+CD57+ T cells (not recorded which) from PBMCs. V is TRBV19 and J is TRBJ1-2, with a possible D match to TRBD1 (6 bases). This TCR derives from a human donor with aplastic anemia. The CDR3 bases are TGTGCCAGTAGTATTTCCGGGGGCCAAAGGGGCTACACCTTC. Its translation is CASSISGGQRGYTF.